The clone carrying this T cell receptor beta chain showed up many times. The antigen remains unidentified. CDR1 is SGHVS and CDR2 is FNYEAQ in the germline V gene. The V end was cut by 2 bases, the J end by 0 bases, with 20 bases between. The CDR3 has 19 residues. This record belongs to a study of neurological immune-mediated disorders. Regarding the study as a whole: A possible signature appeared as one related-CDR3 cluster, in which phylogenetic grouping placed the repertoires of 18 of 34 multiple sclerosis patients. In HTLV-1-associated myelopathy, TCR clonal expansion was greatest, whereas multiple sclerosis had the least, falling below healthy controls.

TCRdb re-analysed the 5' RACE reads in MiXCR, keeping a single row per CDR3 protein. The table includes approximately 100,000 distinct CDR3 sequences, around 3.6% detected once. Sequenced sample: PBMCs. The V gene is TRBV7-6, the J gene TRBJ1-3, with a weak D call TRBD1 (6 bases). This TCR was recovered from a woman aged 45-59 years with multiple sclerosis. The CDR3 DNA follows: TGTGCCAGCAGCTTAAATCTTGGTGGGGGACACAACTCTGGAAACACCATATATTTT. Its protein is CASSLNLGGGHNSGNTIYF. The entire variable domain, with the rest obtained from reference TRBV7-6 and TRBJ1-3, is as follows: GAGVSQSPRYKVTKRGQDVALRCDPISGHVSLYWYRQALGQGPEFLTYFNYEAQQDKSGLPNDRFSAERPEGSISTLTIQRTEQRDSAMYRCASSLNLGGGHNSGNTIYFGEGSWLTVV.